One sample yielded the 23 T cell receptor beta chains listed below, sequenced in a study of cytomegalovirus exposure and HLA in healthy donors. TCRdb's table, derived via immunoSEQ multiplex PCR, lists solely in-frame clones and lacks some. The sample shows 150,000 to 200,000 clones, approximately 90% of them seen only once. The sample taken for sequencing was PBMCs. The receptors originated from a woman aged 25 to 39 in good health and CMV-seronegative.

V and J are TRBV11-2 and TRBJ1-4; D gene uncertain. The CDR3 consists of 14 residues. Trimming took 4 bases from V and 4 from J, leaving 10 bases between them. Germline V gives CDR1 SGHAT, CDR2 FQNNGV. The chain's CDR3 is CASSSGGLNEKLFF. The CDR3 DNA sequence: TGTGCCAGCAGCTCCGGCGGGCTTAATGAAAAACTGTTTTTT.

The chain carries TRBV5-4 and TRBJ2-7; 7 bases are shared with TRBD1. The germline CDR1 and CDR2 sequences are SGHNT and YYREEE (reference sequence). CDR3 length: 15 residues. The ends lost 5 bases at V and 0 bases at J; junction bases unmatched: 8. The CDR3 sequence is CASRSGQMSSYEQYF. CDR3 DNA: TGTGCCAGCAGATCGGGACAGATGAGCTCCTACGAGCAGTACTTC.

The genes are TRBV12-5 and TRBJ2-7; D possibly corresponds to TRBD2 (5 bases). CDR1 is LGHNT and CDR2 is FRNRAP in the germline V gene. The CDR3 is made up of 14 amino acids. V was trimmed by 0 bases and J by 0 bases, leaving 6 bases between them. The CDR3, as DNA: TGTGCTAGTGGTTTGGTAGGGAGCTCCTACGAGCAGTACTTC. Translating gives CASGLVGSSYEQYF.

The chain links TRBV2 to TRBJ2-7; a possible D gene is TRBD1 (7 bases). The CDR3 length is 11 residues. Per germline, CDR1 SNHLY and CDR2 FYNNEI. The V end was cut by 5 bases, the J end by 12 bases, with 14 bases between. DNA for the CDR3: TGTGCCAGCAGTCCCAGGGGGGTCCGGTACTTC. As protein: CASSPRGVRYF.

This clone is a singleton in its sample. V is TRBV6-5 and J is TRBJ1-1; 7 bases map to TRBD1. V lost 5 bases, J lost 4 bases, and 7 bases stayed unmatched. Germline CDR1 is MNHEY and CDR2 is SVGAGI. This CDR3 spans 14 amino acids. The CDR3 here is CASSIGGSGTEAFF. In nucleotides, the CDR3 is TGTGCCAGCAGTATAGGGGGCTCGGGCACTGAAGCTTTCTTT.

This chain joins TRBV10-3 and TRBJ2-1, with D hard to call. The CDR3 sequence is 11 residues long. Germline V gene data show CDR1 as ENHRY and CDR2 as SYGVKD. The germline V and J ends were trimmed by 0 bases and 9 bases, with 3 bases remaining between them. CDR3 loop: CAISESSEQFF. CDR3 sequence (DNA): TGTGCCATCAGTGAGTCCAGTGAGCAGTTCTTC.

The J gene is TRBJ1-1, the V gene TRBV5-4; D call uncertain. CDR1 is SGHNT and CDR2 is YYREEE in the germline V gene (reference sequence). The CDR3 covers 16 residues. V shed 1 base and J shed 10 bases, with 23 bases lying between them. This CDR3 is CASSLSNNMRVAGAFF. Here the CDR3 DNA reads TGTGCCAGCAGCTTGTCGAATAATATGCGGGTCGCCGGAGCTTTCTTT.

This rearrangement joins TRBV19 to TRBJ1-1; 8 bases match TRBD1. V shed 2 bases and J 11 bases; nucleotides not matched to a gene: 4. The CDR3 loop spans 12 amino acids. CDR1 LNHDA and CDR2 SQIVND come from the germline V gene (reference sequence). In DNA, the CDR3 is TGTGCCAGTAGTATACAGGGGGCGAGGGCTTTCTTT. Translation gives CASSIQGARAFF.

The J gene is TRBJ1-1, the V gene TRBV2, with 7 bases that match TRBD1. Germline CDR1 and CDR2: SNHLY and FYNNEI. Trimming cost V 6 bases and J 1 base; bases outside gene matches: 2. The CDR3 totals 13 residues. The CDR3 is CASRRTGNTEAFF. The CDR3 nucleotides are TGTGCCAGCAGACGGACAGGGAACACTGAAGCTTTCTTT.

This sequence joins TRBV18 and TRBJ2-7, with D possibly matching TRBD2 (5 bases). CDR3 length: 15 residues. Trimming left V 3 bases short and J 7 bases short, with 19 bases between. Germline-derived CDR1 and CDR2 are KGHSH and LQKENI. Written as DNA, the CDR3 is TGTGCCAGCTCACCCTATCTTCGGGCGGGTAGGGAGCAGTACTTC. It is translated as CASSPYLRAGREQYF.

The chain recombines TRBV7-8 with TRBJ1-3, with 7 positions matching TRBD1. The CDR3 has 16 amino acids. Germline-derived CDR1 and CDR2 are SGHVS and FQNEAQ. J lost 0 bases, V lost 5 bases, and 7 bases had no gene match. For the CDR3, the DNA is TGTGCCAGCAGCCCGGGACAGCGAATCTCTGGAAACACCATATATTTT. This codes for CASSPGQRISGNTIYF.

The chain is built from TRBV18 and TRBJ2-7, with 7 bases fitting TRBD2. CDR3 length: 14 residues. Looked up from germline, CDR1 is KGHSH and CDR2 is LQKENI. J was trimmed by 6 bases and V by 3 bases; bases with no gene match: 8. CDR3 DNA sequence: TGTGCCAGCTCACCTTTTTCGGGGGGTCGCGAGCAGTACTTC. Residues: CASSPFSGGREQYF. The whole variable domain, filled in from reference TRBV18 and TRBJ2-7, reads NAGVMQNPRHLVRRRGQEARLRCSPMKGHSHVYWYRQLPEEGLKFMVYLQKENIIDESGMPKERFSAEFPKEGPSILRIQQVVRGDSAAYFCASSPFSGGREQYFGPGTRLTVT.

This clone was detected a few times. The chain combines TRBV4-1 with TRBJ2-2; TRBD1 matches 8 bases. The germline CDR1 and CDR2 sequences are MGHRA and YSYEKL. This CDR3 is 15 amino acids long. Trimming removed 1 base from V and 7 bases from J; junction bases left unmatched: 5. CDR3: CASSQVQGANGELFF. The CDR3 nucleotides are TGCGCCAGCAGCCAAGTTCAGGGGGCGAACGGGGAGCTGTTTTTT.

The V and J genes are TRBV7-8 and TRBJ2-3; TRBD2 aligns across 11 bases. Germline values: CDR1 SGHVS, CDR2 FQNEAQ. The J segment lost 2 bases and the V segment lost 1 base, leaving 5 bases of the junction unmatched. The CDR3 spans 17 residues. CDR3 bases: TGTGCCAGCAGCTTAGTGACTAGCGGGGACCTCACAGATACGCAGTATTTT. Encoded protein: CASSLVTSGDLTDTQYF.

This rearrangement joins TRBV9 to TRBJ1-2; D unclear. Germline V gene data show CDR1 as SGDLS and CDR2 as YYNGEE. The length of the CDR3 is 13 residues. Trimming shortened V by 0 bases and J by 2 bases, and 5 bases separated the two germline ends. The DNA for the CDR3 is TGTGCCAGCAGCGTAGCAGAAAACTATGGCTACACCTTC. It encodes CASSVAENYGYTF. The whole variable domain, filled in from reference TRBV9 and TRBJ1-2, reads DSGVTQTPKHLITATGQRVTLRCSPRSGDLSVYWYQQSLDQGLQFLIQYYNGEERAKGNILERFSAQQFPDLHSELNLSSLELGDSALYFCASSVAENYGYTFGSGTRLTVV.

V gene TRBV20-1 combines with J gene TRBJ1-1, with a weak D call TRBD1 (6 bases). Trimming shortened V by 5 bases and J by 6 bases, and 10 bases separated the two germline ends. The CDR3 extends over 11 amino acids. Germline-derived CDR1 and CDR2 are DFQATT and SNEGSKA (reference sequence). CDR3 nucleotides: TGCAGTGCTTCGAGGACAGCTGAAGCTTTCTTT. Translation: CSASRTAEAFF.

V is TRBV5-1 and J is TRBJ1-1; 10 nucleotides align to TRBD1. In germline, CDR1 is SGHRS, CDR2 YFSETQ. The CDR3 covers 14 residues. Trimming removed 8 bases from V and 6 bases from J; junction bases left unmatched: 10. The CDR3 loop reads CASRTGGGMSEAFF. In DNA form, the CDR3 reads TGCGCCAGTAGGACAGGGGGTGGTATGTCTGAAGCTTTCTTT.

The chain combines TRBV2 with TRBJ1-4; D remains unclear. The V and J ends lost 6 bases and 8 bases respectively, with 10 bases between them. Germline lookup yields CDR1 SNHLY and CDR2 FYNNEI. The CDR3 spans 12 residues. The CDR3 region is CASRLPREKLFF. Here the CDR3 DNA reads TGTGCCAGCAGGCTCCCTAGGGAAAAACTGTTTTTT.

The rearrangement links TRBV5-1 to TRBJ1-1; D perhaps matches TRBD1 (5 bases). V gave up 7 bases and J gave up 0 bases, with 10 bases separating them. CDR1 and CDR2 (germline): SGHRS, YFSETQ. CDR3 length: 13 amino acids. DNA of the CDR3: TGCGCCAGCCAAGGGGCCCTGAACACTGAAGCTTTCTTT. Translation gives CASQGALNTEAFF. Variable domain in full (rest from reference TRBV5-1 and TRBJ1-1): KAGVTQTPRYLIKTRGQQVTLSCSPISGHRSVSWYQQTPGQGLQFLFEYFSETQRNKGNFPGRFSGRQFSNSRSEMNVSTLELGDSALYLCASQGALNTEAFFGQGTRLTVV.

CDR3 DNA sequence: TGTGCCAGCTCACCGTACCGGGACAGTAACACTGAAGCTTTCTTT. It yields the protein CASSPYRDSNTEAFF. The rearrangement links TRBV18 to TRBJ1-1; 7 bases align to TRBD1. The CDR3 runs 15 residues. Trimming took 3 bases from V and 2 from J; bases not matched to a gene: 6. CDR1 is KGHSH and CDR2 is LQKENI in the germline V gene.

V gene TRBV30 combines with J gene TRBJ1-2; no definite D call. V lost 6 bases to trimming and J lost 0 bases, with 5 bases between them. The CDR3 spans 11 residues. Germline CDR1 is GTSNPN and CDR2 is SVGIG (reference sequence). CDR3 nucleotide sequence: TGTGCCTGCAAAACTAACTATGGCTACACCTTC. It translates to CACKTNYGYTF.

This chain joins TRBV11-3 and TRBJ2-3; D gene unclear. V lost 2 bases and J 1 base, leaving 4 bases between the germline ends. The CDR3 consists of 13 residues. From germline, CDR1 is SGHNT and CDR2 YENEEA. The CDR3 sequence is CASSLYGTDTQYF. CDR3 DNA sequence: TGTGCCAGCAGCTTATATGGCACAGATACGCAGTATTTT. The entire variable domain, with the rest obtained from reference TRBV11-3 and TRBJ2-3, is as follows: EAGVVQSPRYKIIEKKQPVAFWCNPISGHNTLYWYLQNLGQGPELLIRYENEEAVDDSQLPKDRFSAERLKGVDSTLKIQPAELGDSAVYLCASSLYGTDTQYFGPGTRLTVL.

The CDR3 coding sequence is TGCGCCAGCAGCTTGGATCTGCGGGGGGGCGGTCAACGAGTTCAGTACTTC. This translates into CASSLDLRGGGQRVQYF. The chain combines TRBV5-1 with TRBJ2-4, with TRBD2 matching over 9 bases. Germline V gene sequence: CDR1 SGHRS, CDR2 YFSETQ. Trimming removed 0 bases from V and 11 bases from J; junction bases left unmatched: 15. The CDR3 contains 17 residues.